The 30 T cell receptor beta chains below were found in one sample sequenced in a study of siplizumab effects on memory and regulatory T cells. The protocol was immunoSEQ multiplex PCR, while the TCRdb copy is restricted to in-frame clones and leaves out a portion. The table lists approximately 94,000 clones, around 90% of them singletons. Sequencing was performed on CD4+ T cells sorted from blood. All receptors derive from a human donor in good health.

Only one count was recorded for this clone. The chain uses TRBV10-2 and TRBJ2-1; TRBD1 matches 9 bases. The CDR3 totals 16 residues. The J segment lost 9 bases and the V segment lost 6 bases, leaving 15 bases of the junction unmatched. Per the germline V gene, CDR1 is WSHSY and CDR2 is SAAADI. DNA for the CDR3: TGCGCCAGCAGGGCCCTACCGGGACAGGGAGTCGGTGAGCAGTTCTTC. The encoded protein is CASRALPGQGVGEQFF.

The rearrangement links TRBV2 to TRBJ2-5, with no clear D. Trimming removed 11 bases from V and 0 bases from J, with 10 bases in between. Germline CDR1 and CDR2: SNHLY and FYNNEI. This CDR3 comprises 12 residues. This chain's CDR3 is CAGHQYQETQYF. Here the CDR3 DNA reads TGTGCCGGCCACCAGTACCAAGAGACCCAGTACTTC. Supplemented by reference TRBV2 and TRBJ2-5, the full variable domain reads EPEVTQTPSHQVTQMGQEVILRCVPISNHLYFYWYRQILGQKVEFLVSFYNNEISEKSEIFDDQFSVERPDGSNFTLKIRSTKLEDSAMYFCAGHQYQETQYFGPGTRLLVL.

This chain uses TRBV7-2 with TRBJ1-6; D is ambiguous. Germline CDR1 SGHTA, CDR2 FQGNSA. The germline V and J ends were trimmed by 1 base and 3 bases, with 4 bases remaining between them. This CDR3 is built from 14 residues. The DNA for the CDR3 is TGTGCCAGCAGCTTAGATCACTATAATTCACCCCTCCACTTT. This encodes CASSLDHYNSPLHF. The full variable domain, with the rest looked up from reference TRBV7-2 and TRBJ1-6, is GAGVSQSPSNKVTEKGKDVELRCDPISGHTALYWYRQSLGQGLEFLIYFQGNSAPDKSGLPSDRFSAERTGGSVSTLTIQRTQQEDSAVYLCASSLDHYNSPLHFGNGTRLTVT.

The chain has TRBV13 and TRBJ1-5, with no clear D. Germline assignment: CDR1 PRHDT and CDR2 FYEKMQ (reference sequence). The CDR3 is 12 residues long. V was cut by 5 bases and J by 9 bases, with 11 bases left in between. CDR3 sequence reads: CASSPPRWPQHF. The CDR3 nucleotides are TGTGCCAGCAGCCCCCCTCGATGGCCCCAGCATTTT. The whole variable domain, filled in from reference TRBV13 and TRBJ1-5, reads AAGVIQSPRHLIKEKRETATLKCYPIPRHDTVYWYQQGPGQDPQFLISFYEKMQSDKGSIPDRFSAQQFSDYHSELNMSSLELGDSALYFCASSPPRWPQHFGDGTRLSIL.

V is TRBV9 and J is TRBJ2-3, with TRBD2 matching 8 bases. J gave up 4 bases and V 6 bases, and 10 bases lay outside the gene matches. Germline lookup yields CDR1 SGDLS and CDR2 YYNGEE. The CDR3 has 15 amino acids. The CDR3 region is CASTGTSVFADTQYF. The CDR3 DNA sequence: TGTGCCAGCACCGGGACTAGTGTTTTTGCAGATACGCAGTATTTT.

The V and J genes are TRBV4-3 and TRBJ1-1; no firm D call. V was clipped by 0 bases and J by 0 bases, with 11 bases between them. The length of the CDR3 is 16 residues. Germline V gene data show CDR1 as LGHNA and CDR2 as YSLEER. In nucleotides, the CDR3 is TGCGCCAGCAGCCAAGATCTTACAAGCTTGAACACTGAAGCTTTCTTT. It codes for CASSQDLTSLNTEAFF.

DNA for the CDR3: TGTGCCAGCAGCTTGGGGCTAGCGGGGGTAACCTACGAGCAGTACTTC. This sequence encodes CASSLGLAGVTYEQYF. V usage is TRBV5-6 and J usage is TRBJ2-7, with TRBD2 identical over 10 bases. V shed 0 bases, J shed 2 bases, and the junction held 5 bases outside the gene matches. The CDR3 contains 16 residues. Germline V gives CDR1 SGHDT, CDR2 YYEEEE.

The chain couples TRBV5-5 to TRBJ1-4; D perhaps matches TRBD1 (5 bases). Germline CDR1 SGHKS, CDR2 YYEKEE (reference sequence). The V gene lost 1 base and the J gene lost 8 bases, with 12 bases spanning the gap. The CDR3 totals 14 residues. CDR3 nucleotide sequence: TGTGCCAGCAGCTTGTTGGCACAGGCGGAAAAACTGTTTTTT. As protein: CASSLLAQAEKLFF. The whole variable domain, remainder taken from reference TRBV5-5 and TRBJ1-4, is DAGVTQSPTHLIKTRGQQVTLRCSPISGHKSVSWYQQVLGQGPQFIFQYYEKEERGRGNFPDRFSARQFPNYSSELNVNALLLGDSALYLCASSLLAQAEKLFFGSGTQLSVL.

This chain joins TRBV27 and TRBJ2-3, with 9 bases lining up with TRBD2. Germline CDR1 reads MNHEY; CDR2 reads SMNVEV (reference sequence). Trimming took 6 bases from V and 4 from J; bases not matched to a gene: 11. The CDR3 extends over 16 amino acids. This chain's CDR3 is CASSVGRGGLADTQYF. In nucleotides, the CDR3 is TGTGCCAGCAGCGTGGGGCGGGGGGGCCTCGCAGATACGCAGTATTTT.

V gene TRBV9 combines with J gene TRBJ2-3, with 7 positions matching TRBD2. Germline CDR1 SGDLS, CDR2 YYNGEE. V lost 3 bases and J lost 1; bases outside the gene matches: 5. CDR3 length: 15 amino acids. For the CDR3, the DNA is TGTGCCAGCAGCGAACTAGCGATAGGCACAGATACGCAGTATTTT. Its protein product is CASSELAIGTDTQYF.

This clone is a singleton in its sample. The chain has TRBV6-1 and TRBJ1-5, with 7 bases matching TRBD1. CDR3 size: 17 residues. V was clipped by 0 bases and J by 3 bases; unmatched bases: 8. Germline CDR1 reads MNHNS; CDR2 reads SASEGT. The CDR3 region has the DNA TGTGCCAGCAGTGAAGCGCTTCAGGGACAGTACAATCAGCCCCAGCATTTT. Its protein is CASSEALQGQYNQPQHF.

The rearrangement joins TRBV21-1 to TRBJ2-7; the table's D call of TRBD2 was not tested on the DNA. TRBV21-1 is a listed pseudogene. The CDR3 runs 19 residues. CDR3 bases: TGTGCCAGCAGCAAAGGAGGAGGGACACCTAGCGGGGGACCGTACGAGCAGTACTTC. Residues: CASSKGGGTPSGGPYEQYF.

This chain connects TRBV28 to TRBJ2-4; D unresolved. Germline lookup yields CDR1 MDHEN and CDR2 SYDVKM. This CDR3 is built from 12 residues. V was clipped by 3 bases and J by 6 bases, with 6 bases between them. The CDR3 bases are TGTGCCAGCAGTTTGTACAGAAACATTCAGTACTTC. Amino acid sequence: CASSLYRNIQYF. The full variable domain, in which reference TRBV28 and TRBJ2-4 provide the parts outside the CDR3, is DVKVTQSSRYLVKRTGEKVFLECVQDMDHENMFWYRQDPGLGLRLIYFSYDVKMKEKGDIPEGYSVSREKKERFSLILESASTNQTSMYLCASSLYRNIQYFGAGTRLSVL.

This chain connects TRBV5-1 to TRBJ2-6; D is unclear. In germline, CDR1 is SGHRS, CDR2 YFSETQ. Trimming cost V 4 bases and J 2 bases, with 13 bases left between them. The length of the CDR3 is 16 residues. CDR3 nucleotide sequence: TGCGCCAGCAGCCTTAGCCTTCTTACTGGGGCCAACGTCCTGACTTTC. Translation: CASSLSLLTGANVLTF.

The chain joins TRBV23-1 to TRBJ1-2; 7 nucleotides align to TRBD1. TRBV23-1 is known as an ORF, though its function is uncertain. J lost 5 bases, V lost 8 bases, and 11 bases had no gene match. This CDR3 comprises 14 residues. CDR3 residues: CASPESGGIYGYTF. CDR3 nucleotides: TGCGCCAGCCCGGAGTCAGGGGGGATTTATGGCTACACCTTC.

The chain links TRBV7-9 to TRBJ1-5, with 11 bases that match TRBD1. The CDR3 runs to 18 residues. V gave up 1 base and J gave up 0 bases; unmatched junction bases: 5. CDR1 and CDR2 from the germline V gene are SEHNR and FQNEAQ (reference sequence). The CDR3 DNA sequence: TGTGCCAGCAGCTTAGTGGGACAGGGGGGATATAGCAATCAGCCCCAGCATTTT. It yields the protein CASSLVGQGGYSNQPQHF.

The chain uses TRBV7-2 and TRBJ1-5; 9 bases agree with TRBD1. Losses at the gene ends were 1 base for V and 9 bases for J; bases not matched to a gene: 10. CDR1 is SGHTA, CDR2 FQGNSA, per germline. CDR3 length: 16 residues. In DNA, the CDR3 is TGTGCCAGCAGCTTAGGAGGGACAGGGCACGCGGGGCCCCAGCATTTT. It translates to CASSLGGTGHAGPQHF.

The chain employs TRBV7-2 and TRBJ1-1; TRBD1 matches at 8 bases. The germline CDR1 and CDR2 sequences are SGHTA and FQGNSA. CDR3 size: 15 residues. The ends lost 5 bases at V and 1 base at J; junction bases unmatched: 6. Here the CDR3 reads CASSSPGTGNTEAFF. The CDR3 nucleotides read TGTGCCAGCAGCAGTCCCGGGACAGGGAACACTGAAGCTTTCTTT. Combining the CDR3 with reference TRBV7-2 and TRBJ1-1 gives the whole variable domain GAGVSQSPSNKVTEKGKDVELRCDPISGHTALYWYRQSLGQGLEFLIYFQGNSAPDKSGLPSDRFSAERTGGSVSTLTIQRTQQEDSAVYLCASSSPGTGNTEAFFGQGTRLTVV.

The CDR3: CASSPMGQGAEQYF. The DNA of the CDR3 is TGTGCCAGCTCACCAATGGGACAGGGGGCCGAGCAGTACTTC. This chain links TRBV18 with TRBJ2-7; 12 nucleotides match TRBD1. V was clipped by 2 bases and J by 6 bases; unmatched bases: 2. Germline V lookup: CDR1 KGHSH, CDR2 LQKENI. The CDR3 runs 14 residues.

The V call is TRBV7-6, the J call TRBJ2-2; no reliable D call. Germline V gives CDR1 SGHVS, CDR2 FNYEAQ. Between the trimmed V and J ends, which lost 5 bases and 10 bases, there was a span of 14 bases. This CDR3 comprises 13 residues. This chain's CDR3 is CASSLGQKSELFF. The CDR3 DNA sequence: TGTGCCAGCAGCCTAGGCCAGAAGTCGGAGCTGTTTTTT. The variable domain in full, completed from reference TRBV7-6 and TRBJ2-2, reads GAGVSQSPRYKVTKRGQDVALRCDPISGHVSLYWYRQALGQGPEFLTYFNYEAQQDKSGLPNDRFSAERPEGSISTLTIQRTEQRDSAMYRCASSLGQKSELFFGEGSRLTVL.

The genes are TRBV7-5 and TRBJ1-2. TRBV7-5 is flagged as a pseudogene. This CDR3 is built from 14 residues. The CDR3 spells CVRSRAGQQYGYTF. The CDR3 DNA is TGTGTCAGAAGCCGAGCGGGACAGCAATATGGCTACACCTTC.

V is TRBV10-2 and J is TRBJ2-2; 12 bases are a match to TRBD1. V shed 10 bases and J 4 bases; nucleotides not matched to a gene: 7. Germline assignment: CDR1 WSHSY and CDR2 SAAADI. CDR3 length: 15 amino acids. CDR3 loop: CAIFPGQGATGELFF. The CDR3 DNA sequence: TGCGCCATATTTCCGGGACAGGGGGCCACCGGGGAGCTGTTTTTT.

The chain employs TRBV2 and TRBJ1-5; weak D call: TRBD1 (5 bases). Germline CDR1 and CDR2: SNHLY and FYNNEI. V shed 7 bases and J shed 2 bases, with 15 bases lying between them. The CDR3 has 15 residues. Written as DNA, the CDR3 is TGTGCCAGCACCAGGGAAGAAGGTGGCAATCAGCCCCAGCATTTT. Encoded protein: CASTREEGGNQPQHF.

V is TRBV6-5 and J is TRBJ1-2; D perhaps matches TRBD1 (5 bases). This CDR3 region has 14 residues. CDR1 MNHEY and CDR2 SVGAGI come from the germline V gene. V was clipped by 6 bases and J by 6 bases, with 17 bases between them. CDR3 amino acids: CASRDPRGRDGYTF. DNA for the CDR3: TGTGCCAGCAGGGACCCAAGGGGCAGGGATGGCTACACCTTC.

This chain connects TRBV19 to TRBJ2-1, with D possibly being TRBD1 or TRBD2 (5 bases each). CDR1 is LNHDA and CDR2 is SQIVND in the germline V gene (reference sequence). Trimming took off 7 bases at V and 1 base at J, with 14 bases between the two ends. The CDR3 has 15 residues. CDR3 DNA sequence: TGTGCCAGTACCCTGGGACGGAGTTCCTACAATGAGCAGTTCTTC. Its translation is CASTLGRSSYNEQFF.

The chain combines TRBV6-1 with TRBJ1-3; no firm D call. The CDR3 totals 11 residues. Germline V gene data show CDR1 as MNHNS and CDR2 as SASEGT. The germline V and J ends were trimmed by 8 bases and 0 bases, with 2 bases remaining between them. The CDR3 sequence is CASHSGNTIYF. The CDR3 coding sequence is TGTGCCAGCCACTCTGGAAACACCATATATTTT.

The rearrangement joins TRBV5-1 to TRBJ1-1; D not certain. CDR1 is SGHRS, CDR2 YFSETQ, per germline. The CDR3 runs 13 residues. V shed 7 bases and J shed 7 bases, with 17 bases lying between them. The CDR3 DNA sequence: TGCGCCAGCCATGTGTCCGTGTTTGGTGAAGCTTTCTTT. Residues: CASHVSVFGEAFF. The whole variable domain, filled in from reference TRBV5-1 and TRBJ1-1, reads KAGVTQTPRYLIKTRGQQVTLSCSPISGHRSVSWYQQTPGQGLQFLFEYFSETQRNKGNFPGRFSGRQFSNSRSEMNVSTLELGDSALYLCASHVSVFGEAFFGQGTRLTVV.

CDR3 bases: TGCGCCAGCAGCCAAGATCAGGGGGCGAACGAAAAACTGTTTTTT. Translated: CASSQDQGANEKLFF. The V call is TRBV4-3, the J call TRBJ1-4, with 8 positions matching TRBD1. V lost 0 bases and J lost 8; bases outside the gene matches: 5. Germline CDR1 is LGHNA and CDR2 is YSLEER. CDR3 size: 15 residues.

The V call is TRBV27, the J call TRBJ2-1; TRBD2 matches at 12 bases. CDR3 size: 15 residues. Germline-derived CDR1 and CDR2 are MNHEY and SMNVEV (reference sequence). V dropped 5 bases and J dropped 8; count of bases not matched to a gene: 7. CDR3: CASSLLAGGPHEQFF. DNA of the CDR3: TGTGCCAGCAGTCTACTAGCGGGGGGCCCCCATGAGCAGTTCTTC.

The chain carries TRBV7-7 and TRBJ2-5; D unclear. With the DNA end fitting TRBJ2-7 better, the J assignment may be wrong. Per the germline V gene, CDR1 is SSHAT and CDR2 is FNYEAQ (reference sequence). CDR3 length: 14 amino acids. The CDR3 reads CASSPSYSDYEQYF. The CDR3 DNA reads as TGTGCCAGCAGCCCGAGCTATTCCGACTACGAGCAGTACTTC.